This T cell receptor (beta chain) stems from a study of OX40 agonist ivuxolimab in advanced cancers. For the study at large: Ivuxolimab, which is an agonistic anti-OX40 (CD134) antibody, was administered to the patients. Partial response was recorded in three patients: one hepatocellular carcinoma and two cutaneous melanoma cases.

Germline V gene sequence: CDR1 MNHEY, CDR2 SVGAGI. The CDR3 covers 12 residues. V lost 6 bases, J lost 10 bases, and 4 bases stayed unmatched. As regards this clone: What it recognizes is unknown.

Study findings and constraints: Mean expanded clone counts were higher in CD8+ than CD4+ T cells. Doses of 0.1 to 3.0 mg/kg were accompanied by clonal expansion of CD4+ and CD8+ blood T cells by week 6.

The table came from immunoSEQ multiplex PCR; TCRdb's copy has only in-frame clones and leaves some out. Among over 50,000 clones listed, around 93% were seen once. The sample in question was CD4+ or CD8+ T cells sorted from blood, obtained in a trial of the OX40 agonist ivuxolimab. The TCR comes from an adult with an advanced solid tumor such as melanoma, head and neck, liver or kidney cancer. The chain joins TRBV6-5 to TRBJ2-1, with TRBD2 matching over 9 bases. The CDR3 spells CASRASGNEQFF. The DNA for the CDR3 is TGTGCCAGCAGGGCTAGCGGGAACGAGCAGTTCTTC.